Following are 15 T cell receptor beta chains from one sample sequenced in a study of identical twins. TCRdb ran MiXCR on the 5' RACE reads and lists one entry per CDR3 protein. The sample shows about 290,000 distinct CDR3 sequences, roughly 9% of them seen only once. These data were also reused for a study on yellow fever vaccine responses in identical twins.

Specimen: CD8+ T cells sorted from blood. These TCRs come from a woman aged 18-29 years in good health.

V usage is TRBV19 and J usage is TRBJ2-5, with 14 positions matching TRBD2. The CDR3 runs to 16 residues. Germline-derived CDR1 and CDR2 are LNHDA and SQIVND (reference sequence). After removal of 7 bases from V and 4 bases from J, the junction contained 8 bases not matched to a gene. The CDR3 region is CASKRLAGGETETQYF. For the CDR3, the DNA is TGTGCCAGTAAACGACTAGCGGGAGGGGAAACAGAGACCCAGTACTTC.

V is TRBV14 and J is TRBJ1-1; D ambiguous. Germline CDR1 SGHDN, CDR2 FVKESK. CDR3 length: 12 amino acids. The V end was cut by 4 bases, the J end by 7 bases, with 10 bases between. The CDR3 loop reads CASSPFWGEAFF. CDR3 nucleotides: TGTGCCAGCAGCCCCTTTTGGGGTGAAGCTTTCTTT.

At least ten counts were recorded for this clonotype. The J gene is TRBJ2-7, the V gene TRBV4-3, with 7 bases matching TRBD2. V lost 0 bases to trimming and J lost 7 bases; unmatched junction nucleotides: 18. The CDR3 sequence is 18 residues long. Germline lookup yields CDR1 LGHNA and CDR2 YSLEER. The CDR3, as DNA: TGCGCCAGCAGCCAAGACGTGAGGGAGGGATACAGTTTCGGGGAGCAGTACTTC. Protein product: CASSQDVREGYSFGEQYF.

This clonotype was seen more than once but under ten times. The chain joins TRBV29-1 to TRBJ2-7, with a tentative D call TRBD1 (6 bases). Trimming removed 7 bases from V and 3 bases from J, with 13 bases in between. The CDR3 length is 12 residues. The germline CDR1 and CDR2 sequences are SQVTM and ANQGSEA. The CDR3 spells CSGRDNRYEQYF. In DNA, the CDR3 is TGCAGCGGCCGGGACAATCGCTACGAGCAGTACTTC.

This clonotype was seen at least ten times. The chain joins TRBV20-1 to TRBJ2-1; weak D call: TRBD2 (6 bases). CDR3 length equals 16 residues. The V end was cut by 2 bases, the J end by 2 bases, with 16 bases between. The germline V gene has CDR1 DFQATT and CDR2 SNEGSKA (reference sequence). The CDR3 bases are TGCAGTGCTAGAACCTTGGACCGGGAGCCCTACAATGAGCAGTTCTTC. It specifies CSARTLDREPYNEQFF.

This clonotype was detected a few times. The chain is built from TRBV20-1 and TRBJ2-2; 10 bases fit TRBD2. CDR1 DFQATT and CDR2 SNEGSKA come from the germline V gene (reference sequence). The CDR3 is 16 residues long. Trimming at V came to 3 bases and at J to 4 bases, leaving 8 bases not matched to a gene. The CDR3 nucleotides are TGCAGTGCTAGGAGTCTAGCGGGAGACGGCACCGGGGAGCTGTTTTTT. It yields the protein CSARSLAGDGTGELFF.

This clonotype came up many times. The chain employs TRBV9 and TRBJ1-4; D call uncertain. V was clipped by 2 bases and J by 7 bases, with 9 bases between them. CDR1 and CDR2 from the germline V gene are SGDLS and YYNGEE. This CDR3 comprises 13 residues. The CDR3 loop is CASSVGYGEKLFF. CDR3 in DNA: TGTGCCAGCAGCGTGGGGTACGGTGAAAAACTGTTTTTT.

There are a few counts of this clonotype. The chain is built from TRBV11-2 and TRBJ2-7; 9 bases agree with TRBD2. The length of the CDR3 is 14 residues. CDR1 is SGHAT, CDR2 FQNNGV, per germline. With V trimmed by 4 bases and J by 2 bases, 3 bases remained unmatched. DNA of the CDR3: TGTGCCAGCAGCTGGACTAGCGAACCCTACGAGCAGTACTTC. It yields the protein CASSWTSEPYEQYF. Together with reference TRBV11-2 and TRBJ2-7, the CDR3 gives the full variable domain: EAGVAQSPRYKIIEKRQSVAFWCNPISGHATLYWYQQILGQGPKLLIQFQNNGVVDDSQLPKDRFSAERLKGVDSTLKIQPAKLEDSAVYLCASSWTSEPYEQYFGPGTRLTVT.

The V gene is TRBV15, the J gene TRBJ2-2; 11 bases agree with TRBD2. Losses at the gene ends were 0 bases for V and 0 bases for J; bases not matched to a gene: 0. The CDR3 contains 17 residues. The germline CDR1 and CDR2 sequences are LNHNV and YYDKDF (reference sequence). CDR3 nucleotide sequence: TGTGCCACCAGCAGAGAGGGACTAGCGGCGAACACCGGGGAGCTGTTTTTT. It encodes CATSREGLAANTGELFF.

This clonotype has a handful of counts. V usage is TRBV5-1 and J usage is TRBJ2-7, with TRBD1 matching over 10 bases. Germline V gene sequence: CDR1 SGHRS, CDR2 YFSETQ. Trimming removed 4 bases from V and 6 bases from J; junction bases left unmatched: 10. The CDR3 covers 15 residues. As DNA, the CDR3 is TGCGCCAGCAGCCCGGGTTGGACAGGGGGAGGCGAGCAGTACTTC. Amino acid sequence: CASSPGWTGGGEQYF.

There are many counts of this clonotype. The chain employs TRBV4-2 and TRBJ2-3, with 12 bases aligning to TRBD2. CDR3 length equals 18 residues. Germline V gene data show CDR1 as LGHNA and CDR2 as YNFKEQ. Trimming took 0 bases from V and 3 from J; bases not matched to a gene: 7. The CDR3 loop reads CASSQDFGLAGGTDTQYF. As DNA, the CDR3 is TGTGCCAGCAGCCAAGATTTCGGGCTAGCGGGAGGGACAGATACGCAGTATTTT.

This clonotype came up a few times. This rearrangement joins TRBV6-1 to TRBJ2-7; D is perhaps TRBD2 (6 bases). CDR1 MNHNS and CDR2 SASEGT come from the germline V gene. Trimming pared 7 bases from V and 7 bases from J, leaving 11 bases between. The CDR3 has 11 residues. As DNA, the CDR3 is TGTGCCAGCAAAAGGGACTTTGAGCAGTACTTC. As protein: CASKRDFEQYF.

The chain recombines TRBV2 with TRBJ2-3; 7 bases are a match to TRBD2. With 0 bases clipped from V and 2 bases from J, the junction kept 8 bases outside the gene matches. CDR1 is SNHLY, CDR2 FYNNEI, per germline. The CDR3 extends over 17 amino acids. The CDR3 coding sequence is TGTGCCAGCAGTGAAGCAGCGGGACTCTCCCACACAGATACGCAGTATTTT. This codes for CASSEAAGLSHTDTQYF. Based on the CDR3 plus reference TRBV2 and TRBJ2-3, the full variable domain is EPEVTQTPSHQVTQMGQEVILRCVPISNHLYFYWYRQILGQKVEFLVSFYNNEISEKSEIFDDQFSVERPDGSNFTLKIRSTKLEDSAMYFCASSEAAGLSHTDTQYFGPGTRLTVL.

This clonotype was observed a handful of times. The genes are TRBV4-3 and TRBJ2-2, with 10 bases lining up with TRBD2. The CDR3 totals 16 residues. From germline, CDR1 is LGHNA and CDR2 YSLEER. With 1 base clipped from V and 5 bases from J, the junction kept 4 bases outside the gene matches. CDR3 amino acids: CASSQGTSGVTGELFF. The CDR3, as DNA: TGCGCCAGCAGCCAAGGAACTAGCGGGGTAACCGGGGAGCTGTTTTTT.

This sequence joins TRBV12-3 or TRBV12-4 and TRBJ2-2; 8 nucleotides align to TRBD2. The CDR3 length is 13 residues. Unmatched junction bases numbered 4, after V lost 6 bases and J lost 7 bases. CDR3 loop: CASRLAGGGELFF. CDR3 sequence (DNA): TGTGCCAGCAGGCTAGCGGGTGGCGGGGAGCTGTTTTTT.